A single sample gave rise to the 21 T cell receptor beta chains below, sequenced in a study of long-term antiretroviral therapy in people with HIV. Samples were assayed with immunoSEQ v3.0 at survey level. Libraries were prepared by immunoSEQ multiplex PCR; TCRdb keeps only in-frame clonotypes and omits some of them. The profile shows tens of thousands of clones, just under 95% of them singletons. The sequencing used unsorted PBMCs, collected 5.3 years after starting antiretroviral therapy. The source is a middle-aged man with HIV.

This clone came up once. The chain carries TRBV9 and TRBJ2-5; a weak D match, TRBD2 (6 bases). Germline loops: CDR1 SGDLS, CDR2 YYNGEE. V was clipped by 0 bases and J by 3 bases, with 9 bases between them. The CDR3 has 14 amino acids. The CDR3 DNA reads as TGTGCCAGCAGCGTAGAACCGGGGGAAGAGACCCAGTACTTC. Its protein product is CASSVEPGEETQYF.

The V gene is TRBV4-3, the J gene TRBJ2-3; a weak D match, TRBD2 (5 bases). CDR1 and CDR2 (germline): LGHNA, YSLEER. V lost 0 bases, J lost 2 bases, and 15 bases lay in between. The CDR3 sequence is 17 residues long. The CDR3 DNA sequence: TGCGCCAGCAGCCAAGATCTCTACGAGGGTTTCACAGATACGCAGTATTTT. Translation: CASSQDLYEGFTDTQYF.

The chain is built from TRBV14 and TRBJ1-1; D is undetermined. Germline CDR1 reads SGHDN; CDR2 reads FVKESK. Between the trimmed V and J ends, which lost 2 bases and 6 bases, there was a span of 4 bases. This CDR3 is 11 amino acids long. In DNA form, the CDR3 reads TGTGCCAGCAGCCAATACTCTGAAGCTTTCTTT. Its translation is CASSQYSEAFF.

The chain is built from TRBV7-6 and TRBJ2-3; 15 bases match TRBD2. The CDR3 is made up of 18 amino acids. After removal of 5 bases from V and 0 bases from J, the junction contained 6 bases not matched to a gene. Germline CDR1 reads SGHVS; CDR2 reads FNYEAQ. For the CDR3, the DNA is TGTGCCAGCAGCACTGGACTAGCGGGGGGGCCGAGCACAGATACGCAGTATTTT. Translated: CASSTGLAGGPSTDTQYF.

This chain joins TRBV7-8 and TRBJ1-1; D is possibly TRBD1 (5 bases). CDR3 size: 15 residues. Trimming removed 1 base at V and 6 bases at J, with 15 bases between. Germline V gene sequence: CDR1 SGHVS, CDR2 FQNEAQ. CDR3 sequence (DNA): TGTGCCAGCAGCTTAGGGGGGGGGAGTCGGCCTGAAGCTTTCTTT. This translates into CASSLGGGSRPEAFF.

The DNA of the CDR3 is TGCGCCAGCAGCCAAGATGGGGCGCGGAACACTGAAGCTTTCTTT. Residues: CASSQDGARNTEAFF. The chain uses TRBV4-3 and TRBJ1-1, with D possibly being TRBD1 (5 bases). Germline V gene lookup returns CDR1 LGHNA and CDR2 YSLEER. CDR3 length: 15 residues. The V gene lost 0 bases and the J gene lost 1 base, with 9 bases spanning the gap.

The V gene is TRBV2, the J gene TRBJ2-1, with D uncertain. Trimming left V 4 bases short and J 5 bases short, with 6 bases between. This CDR3 spans 12 amino acids. CDR1 is SNHLY and CDR2 is FYNNEI in the germline V gene. The CDR3 loop is CASSGTHNEQFF. The CDR3 DNA follows: TGTGCCAGCAGTGGGACCCACAATGAGCAGTTCTTC.

This sequence joins TRBV18 and TRBJ1-1; a possible D gene is TRBD1 (5 bases). The CDR3 consists of 16 residues. V lost 0 bases to trimming and J lost 2 bases, with 13 bases between them. Germline lookup yields CDR1 KGHSH and CDR2 LQKENI. CDR3 loop: CASSPPNRPSNTEAFF. In DNA form, the CDR3 reads TGTGCCAGCTCACCACCGAACAGGCCTTCAAACACTGAAGCTTTCTTT.

The J gene is TRBJ1-6, the V gene TRBV5-1, with D perhaps TRBD1 (5 bases). Trimming took off 0 bases at V and 6 bases at J, with 7 bases between the two ends. This CDR3 contains 14 residues. Germline-derived CDR1 and CDR2 are SGHRS and YFSETQ. The CDR3 spells CASSLGQFNSPLHF. In nucleotides, the CDR3 is TGCGCCAGCAGCTTGGGACAGTTTAATTCACCCCTCCACTTT.

The V call is TRBV30, the J call TRBJ1-3, with D possibly TRBD1 on 5 matching bases. Trimming took 1 base from V and 3 from J, leaving 10 bases between them. Germline lookup yields CDR1 GTSNPN and CDR2 SVGIG (reference sequence). The CDR3 totals 14 residues. The CDR3 sequence: CAWSAGTGGNTIYF. In DNA form, the CDR3 reads TGTGCCTGGAGTGCCGGGACTGGTGGAAACACCATATATTTT.

The CDR3 sequence is CASSLFKGGNIQYF. For the CDR3, the DNA is TGTGCCAGCAGTTTATTTAAGGGCGGGAACATTCAGTACTTC. This chain uses TRBV27 with TRBJ2-4, with a possible D match to TRBD2 (5 bases). The CDR3 runs 14 residues. V lost 1 base, J lost 7 bases, and 11 bases lay in between. The germline V gene has CDR1 MNHEY and CDR2 SMNVEV (reference sequence).

The gene calls are TRBV10-3 and TRBJ1-1; 10 bases align to TRBD1. Trimming at V came to 4 bases and at J to 1 base, leaving 6 bases not matched to a gene. This CDR3 comprises 16 residues. Looked up from germline, CDR1 is ENHRY and CDR2 is SYGVKD. The CDR3 bases are TGTGCCATCAGTGCTAGACAGGGGGCCGGGAACACTGAAGCTTTCTTT. Residues: CAISARQGAGNTEAFF.

V usage is TRBV29-1 and J usage is TRBJ2-7, with 7 bases identical to TRBD2. Germline values: CDR1 SQVTM, CDR2 ANQGSEA. V lost 3 bases to trimming and J lost 7 bases; unmatched junction nucleotides: 3. This CDR3 has 11 amino acids. The CDR3 reads CSVDAGVEQYF. The CDR3, as DNA: TGCAGCGTTGATGCGGGGGTTGAGCAGTACTTC.

The rearrangement uses TRBV28 and TRBJ2-5; 7 nucleotides agree with TRBD2. The CDR3 has 14 amino acids. V trimming: 6 bases; J trimming: 5 bases; junction bases outside the gene matches: 9. CDR1 MDHEN and CDR2 SYDVKM come from the germline V gene. CDR3 sequence reads: CASRSSGGLETQYF. DNA of the CDR3: TGTGCCAGCAGATCCTCGGGGGGTCTGGAGACCCAGTACTTC.

The rearrangement links TRBV4-1 to TRBJ1-1, with D possibly TRBD1 on 6 matching bases. V lost 0 bases, J lost 13 bases, and 27 bases lay in between. The CDR3 extends over 17 amino acids. Germline CDR1 is MGHRA and CDR2 is YSYEKL. The CDR3 is CASSQDLGDTALGKGFF. The CDR3, as DNA: TGCGCCAGCAGCCAAGATCTGGGGGACACGGCGTTAGGAAAGGGTTTCTTT.

V is TRBV18 and J is TRBJ1-1; TRBD1 matches 11 bases. The J segment lost 5 bases and the V segment lost 4 bases, leaving 3 bases of the junction unmatched. Germline assignment: CDR1 KGHSH and CDR2 LQKENI. This CDR3 is 14 amino acids long. CDR3 sequence (DNA): TGTGCCAGCTCACGGACAGGGGGCGGAACTGAAGCTTTCTTT. This encodes CASSRTGGGTEAFF.

This clone was seen once. Here the CDR3 reads CASSPDRSNEKLFF. CDR3 in DNA: TGTGCCAGCAGTCCGGACAGGAGTAATGAAAAACTGTTTTTT. The genes are TRBV6-5 and TRBJ1-4, with TRBD1 matching over 7 bases. The CDR3 is made up of 14 amino acids. The germline V gene has CDR1 MNHEY and CDR2 SVGAGI. After removal of 5 bases from V and 4 bases from J, the junction contained 4 bases not matched to a gene.

This clone was seen a single time. The chain has TRBV2 and TRBJ1-6; 8 bases are shared with TRBD1. The CDR3 extends over 15 amino acids. Germline CDR1 is SNHLY and CDR2 is FYNNEI. Trimming took 1 base from V and 6 from J; bases not matched to a gene: 2. The CDR3 region is CASSEGQGFNSPLHF. The CDR3 coding sequence is TGTGCCAGCAGTGAAGGACAGGGGTTTAATTCACCCCTCCACTTT. The entire variable domain, with the rest obtained from reference TRBV2 and TRBJ1-6, is as follows: EPEVTQTPSHQVTQMGQEVILRCVPISNHLYFYWYRQILGQKVEFLVSFYNNEISEKSEIFDDQFSVERPDGSNFTLKIRSTKLEDSAMYFCASSEGQGFNSPLHFGNGTRLTVT.

The J gene is TRBJ2-7, the V gene TRBV9; TRBD1 agrees at 8 bases. J lost 4 bases, V lost 3 bases, and 9 bases had no gene match. CDR1 is SGDLS and CDR2 is YYNGEE in the germline V gene. The CDR3 is 15 residues long. The CDR3 DNA is TGTGCCAGCAGCGGCCCGCAGGGGGCAGGTTACGAGCAGTACTTC. It is translated as CASSGPQGAGYEQYF.

The chain recombines TRBV5-1 with TRBJ1-1; D ambiguous. Trimming pared 0 bases from V and 8 bases from J, leaving 5 bases between. This CDR3 has 11 amino acids. The germline V gene encodes CDR1 SGHRS and CDR2 YFSETQ. CDR3 in DNA: TGCGCCAGCAGCTTGGGGGTCGAAGCTTTCTTT. Its translation is CASSLGVEAFF.

This clone has a single count. The J gene is TRBJ1-6, the V gene TRBV13; weak D call: TRBD1 (5 bases). This CDR3 is built from 13 residues. Between the trimmed V and J ends, which lost 7 bases and 10 bases, there was a span of 14 bases. Germline CDR1 PRHDT, CDR2 FYEKMQ (reference sequence). For the CDR3, the DNA is TGTGCCAGCACCGGGGGGTGGTCGTCACCCCTCCACTTT. This encodes CASTGGWSSPLHF.